Listed here are 29 T cell receptor beta chains from one sample, sequenced in a study of T cells expressing NK-cell markers. Each CDR3 protein gets one entry in TCRdb, which reprocessed the 5' RACE reads and gives no DNA. In all, the sample yields about 150,000 distinct CDR3 sequences. Material for sequencing was blood T cells: a sorted CD56 or NKG2C T cell subset, CD4+ or CD8+ T cells, or bulk PBMC T cells (not recorded which). These receptors originate from a man between 18 and 35 years old in good health.

The V gene is TRBV10-3, the J gene TRBJ2-3. From germline, CDR1 is ENHRY and CDR2 SYGVKD. The CDR3 runs to 16 residues. The CDR3: CAISESKYGHTDTQYF.

This chain joins TRBV30 and TRBJ1-5; as DNA is missing, the TRBD1 call by TCRdb cannot be tested. CDR3 length: 13 residues. CDR1 and CDR2 from the germline V gene are GTSNPN and SVGIG (reference sequence). The chain's CDR3 is CAWTTGGREPQHF.

This chain links TRBV4-2 with TRBJ1-4; without DNA, the TCRdb call of TRBD1 cannot be checked. The CDR3 runs 16 residues. Germline V gene data show CDR1 as LGHNA and CDR2 as YNFKEQ. The CDR3 reads CASSPQTGTGFAKLFF.

The chain carries TRBV10-3 and TRBJ2-1; lacking DNA, the TRBD1 call made by TCRdb goes unchecked. CDR1 and CDR2 from the germline V gene are ENHRY and SYGVKD. This CDR3 is 15 amino acids long. CDR3 amino acids: CAISEWVRGFNEQFF.

The chain has TRBV27 and TRBJ2-5; the D call from TCRdb, TRBD1, cannot be confirmed without DNA. The CDR3 covers 14 residues. Germline V gives CDR1 MNHEY, CDR2 SMNVEV (reference sequence). CDR3 sequence: CASSLSNPGETQYF.

This chain links TRBV7-2 with TRBJ2-3; TCRdb's D gene call, TRBD1, goes unchecked for lack of DNA. CDR1 and CDR2 (germline): SGHTA, FQGNSA. CDR3 length: 15 residues. The CDR3 loop reads CASSDPGTGMDTQYF.

The gene calls are TRBV7-2 and TRBJ2-7; there is no DNA to check the TCRdb D call of TRBD1. Germline values: CDR1 SGHTA, CDR2 FQGNSA. This CDR3 has 13 amino acids. The CDR3 sequence: CASSYQGTGEQYF.

V is TRBV4-3 and J is TRBJ2-7; without DNA, the TCRdb call of TRBD1 cannot be checked. CDR1 LGHNA and CDR2 YSLEER come from the germline V gene. This CDR3 has 15 amino acids. The CDR3 spells CASSQGTGPAYEQYF.

CDR3 loop: CASSYAGGPVGTQYF. This rearrangement joins TRBV6-5 to TRBJ2-3; the TCRdb D gene call, TRBD2, has no DNA to confirm it. Germline assignment: CDR1 MNHEY and CDR2 SVGAGI. This CDR3 is 15 amino acids long.

The chain combines TRBV5-5 with TRBJ2-1; the TCRdb D gene call, TRBD2, has no DNA to confirm it. The CDR3 is 16 amino acids. Germline values: CDR1 SGHKS, CDR2 YYEKEE (reference sequence). CDR3 residues: CASSLAASGTYNEQFF.

The chain combines TRBV4-2 with TRBJ1-1; TCRdb returns TRBD1, unconfirmable since there is no DNA. The CDR3 runs to 14 residues. CDR1 is LGHNA and CDR2 is YNFKEQ in the germline V gene. The CDR3 reads CASSQDKMAGEAFF.

This chain links TRBV2 with TRBJ1-4; TCRdb's D call, TRBD1, is unchecked because there is no DNA. CDR1 and CDR2 from the germline V gene are SNHLY and FYNNEI. CDR3 length equals 14 residues. This CDR3 is CASSAQTGDEKLFF. The complete variable domain, with remaining parts taken from reference TRBV2 and TRBJ1-4, reads EPEVTQTPSHQVTQMGQEVILRCVPISNHLYFYWYRQILGQKVEFLVSFYNNEISEKSEIFDDQFSVERPDGSNFTLKIRSTKLEDSAMYFCASSAQTGDEKLFFGSGTQLSVL.

V and J are TRBV19 and TRBJ2-1; TCRdb names TRBD2, which stays unverified in the absence of DNA. Germline V CDR1 and CDR2: LNHDA, SQIVND (reference sequence). This CDR3 has 13 residues. The chain's CDR3 is CASSIDLVAEQFF.

The chain couples TRBV7-9 to TRBJ2-6; TCRdb proposes TRBD2, but this gene call is untestable without DNA. The CDR3 has 15 amino acids. CDR1 is SEHNR, CDR2 FQNEAQ, per germline (reference sequence). CDR3 in amino acids: CASSPEQREVGVLTF.

The rearrangement links TRBV7-6 to TRBJ1-4. CDR1 and CDR2 from the germline V gene are SGHVS and FNYEAQ. The CDR3 contains 16 residues. CDR3 protein: CASSLVLGRRGEKLFF.

The gene calls are TRBV3-1 and TRBJ1-2. Germline V CDR1 and CDR2: LGHDT, YNNKEL (reference sequence). This CDR3 spans 15 amino acids. The CDR3 sequence is CASSQVEKSNYGYTF. Full variable domain (missing parts from reference TRBV3-1 and TRBJ1-2): DTAVSQTPKYLVTQMGNDKSIKCEQNLGHDTMYWYKQDSKKFLKIMFSYNNKELIINETVPNRFSPKSPDKAHLNLHINSLELGDSAVYFCASSQVEKSNYGYTFGSGTRLTVV.

The V call is TRBV27, the J call TRBJ2-1; without DNA, the TCRdb call of TRBD2 cannot be checked. CDR1 MNHEY and CDR2 SMNVEV come from the germline V gene (reference sequence). CDR3 length: 13 amino acids. CDR3 loop: CASGLGSYNEQFF.

This rearrangement joins TRBV11-3 to TRBJ2-3; without DNA, the TCRdb call of TRBD2 cannot be checked. The length of the CDR3 is 16 residues. Germline CDR1 reads SGHNT; CDR2 reads YENEEA. Here the CDR3 reads CASSLRSGGSTDTQYF.

This CDR3 reads CASSLRGGNQPQHF. The chain links TRBV13 to TRBJ1-5; TCRdb's D gene call, TRBD1, goes unchecked for lack of DNA. This CDR3 comprises 14 residues. Per the germline V gene, CDR1 is PRHDT and CDR2 is FYEKMQ (reference sequence).

The genes are TRBV11-2 and TRBJ2-4; TCRdb picks TRBD2, but there is no DNA to check that call. The CDR3 contains 15 residues. Germline V gives CDR1 SGHAT, CDR2 FQNNGV. This CDR3 is CASSLEVAGVNIQYF.

This rearrangement joins TRBV3-1 to TRBJ2-5; lacking DNA, the TRBD2 call made by TCRdb goes unchecked. The CDR3 runs 16 residues. Germline CDR1 LGHDT, CDR2 YNNKEL (reference sequence). The CDR3 sequence: CASSHGVAGNGETQYF.

The chain carries TRBV20-1 and TRBJ1-5; as DNA is missing, the TRBD1 call by TCRdb cannot be tested. Germline assignment: CDR1 DFQATT and CDR2 SNEGSKA (reference sequence). The CDR3 extends over 15 amino acids. This CDR3 reads CSASRGIPSNQPQHF.

The V call is TRBV4-3, the J call TRBJ1-2. Germline CDR1 is LGHNA and CDR2 is YSLEER. CDR3 length: 15 residues. The CDR3 reads CASSLNQLTNYGYTF.

The chain recombines TRBV4-3 with TRBJ2-7; lacking DNA, the TRBD1 call made by TCRdb goes unchecked. Germline lookup yields CDR1 LGHNA and CDR2 YSLEER. This CDR3 has 15 residues. This CDR3 reads CASSPRQGLSYEQYF.

The CDR3 is CASSHPAGSYEQYF. This chain connects TRBV6-2 or TRBV6-3 to TRBJ2-7. The CDR3 totals 14 residues. Germline lookup yields CDR1 MNHEY and CDR2 SVGEGT.

The V and J genes are TRBV15 and TRBJ2-1; without DNA, the TCRdb call of TRBD1 cannot be checked. The germline gives CDR1 LNHNV, CDR2 YYDKDF (reference sequence). This CDR3 spans 18 amino acids. Here the CDR3 reads CATSSQSGAPFLYNEQFF.

The gene calls are TRBV11-1 and TRBJ2-1; without DNA, the TCRdb call of TRBD2 cannot be checked. CDR3 length: 19 amino acids. Per germline, CDR1 SGHAT and CDR2 FQDESV (reference sequence). The CDR3 region is CASSREIPSGTSCIDEQFF.

This sequence joins TRBV7-8 and TRBJ2-2; lacking DNA, the TRBD2 call made by TCRdb goes unchecked. The CDR3 contains 15 residues. Germline values: CDR1 SGHVS, CDR2 FQNEAQ. This CDR3 reads CASSILAGGPGELFF.

This chain uses TRBV27 with TRBJ2-5; the D call from TCRdb, TRBD1, cannot be confirmed without DNA. CDR1 MNHEY and CDR2 SMNVEV come from the germline V gene (reference sequence). CDR3 length: 14 amino acids. The CDR3 loop is CASSPYRGQETQYF.